The next 19 T cell receptor beta chains were all read from a single sample in a study of shared clonotypes between healthy human individuals. Sequencing was performed with immunoSEQ multiplex PCR; in TCRdb, only in-frame clones are kept and a portion is missing. The repertoire holds more than 1,200,000 clones, with just under 99% as singletons. The sequencing sample was made of naive CD4+ T cells sorted from blood. Subset in this sample: CD45RA+ positively selected. These receptors were taken from a man between 25 and 39 years old in good health.

The chain couples TRBV11-3 to TRBJ2-2; perhaps TRBD1 as D (5 bases). The ends were cut back, 6 bases at V and 4 bases at J, with 15 bases in the middle. The CDR3 is made up of 15 amino acids. CDR1 and CDR2 from the germline V gene are SGHNT and YENEEA. CDR3 loop: CASSKTTATTGELFF. CDR3 DNA sequence: TGTGCCAGCAGTAAGACGACAGCTACCACCGGGGAGCTGTTTTTT.

The chain carries TRBV7-2 and TRBJ2-3; no clear D gene. This CDR3 has 14 residues. V dropped 3 bases and J dropped 3 bases, with 10 bases sitting between them. In germline, CDR1 is SGHTA, CDR2 FQGNSA. The CDR3 loop is CASSFRTPTDTQYF. The CDR3 DNA follows: TGTGCCAGCAGCTTTAGGACCCCGACAGATACGCAGTATTTT.

The rearrangement joins TRBV5-1 to TRBJ2-1; no reliable D call. CDR3 size: 13 residues. Per the germline V gene, CDR1 is SGHRS and CDR2 is YFSETQ. Between the trimmed V and J ends, which lost 5 bases and 5 bases, there was a span of 11 bases. The CDR3 reads CASSSLLDNEQFF. As DNA, the CDR3 is TGCGCCAGCAGTTCTCTTTTAGACAATGAGCAGTTCTTC. The complete variable domain, with remaining parts taken from reference TRBV5-1 and TRBJ2-1, reads KAGVTQTPRYLIKTRGQQVTLSCSPISGHRSVSWYQQTPGQGLQFLFEYFSETQRNKGNFPGRFSGRQFSNSRSEMNVSTLELGDSALYLCASSSLLDNEQFFGPGTRLTVL.

This chain links TRBV7-2 with TRBJ2-3; 10 nucleotides line up with TRBD2. J lost 5 bases, V lost 1 base, and 6 bases had no gene match. CDR3 length: 16 amino acids. CDR1 is SGHTA and CDR2 is FQGNSA in the germline V gene. The CDR3, as DNA: TGTGCCAGCAGCTTAGTTCCTAGCGGGAGTGGAGATACGCAGTATTTT. It yields the protein CASSLVPSGSGDTQYF.

The chain is built from TRBV10-3 and TRBJ2-5; 7 positions agree with TRBD1. The CDR3 has 14 amino acids. V trimming: 8 bases; J trimming: 0 bases; junction bases outside the gene matches: 6. Germline CDR1 is ENHRY and CDR2 is SYGVKD. The CDR3 region has the DNA TGTGCCATCGATATACAGGGGTACCAAGAGACCCAGTACTTC. Its protein product is CAIDIQGYQETQYF.

This chain joins TRBV9 and TRBJ2-5; 7 bases map to TRBD1. Germline V gene lookup returns CDR1 SGDLS and CDR2 YYNGEE. Unmatched junction bases numbered 6, after V lost 3 bases and J lost 4 bases. The CDR3 is 14 residues long. The CDR3 sequence: CASSGSTGRETQYF. CDR3 DNA sequence: TGTGCCAGCAGCGGCTCGACAGGGAGAGAGACCCAGTACTTC.

The J gene is TRBJ2-7, the V gene TRBV28, with D perhaps matching TRBD1 (7 bases). V was clipped by 5 bases and J by 6 bases, with 20 bases between them. The CDR3 length is 15 residues. Germline values: CDR1 MDHEN, CDR2 SYDVKM. CDR3: CASSTTGEVSREQYF. CDR3 in DNA: TGTGCCAGCAGTACTACAGGGGAGGTTTCTCGCGAGCAGTACTTC.

This chain links TRBV4-1 with TRBJ2-5; D unresolved. Trimming left V 4 bases short and J 4 bases short, with 13 bases between. Germline loops: CDR1 MGHRA, CDR2 YSYEKL. The CDR3 is 14 amino acids. The CDR3 DNA reads as TGCGCCAGCAGCCCCCGGGCCCACCCAGAGACCCAGTACTTC. It translates to CASSPRAHPETQYF.

V and J are TRBV2 and TRBJ2-5; no reliable D call. Deletions cut 6 bases from V and 5 bases from J, with 13 bases between. The germline CDR1 and CDR2 sequences are SNHLY and FYNNEI. This CDR3 spans 13 amino acids. CDR3: CASRVLDGETQYF. The CDR3 DNA follows: TGTGCCAGCAGAGTGTTGGACGGGGAGACCCAGTACTTC.

This clone was observed once. V usage is TRBV7-9 and J usage is TRBJ1-2; D remains ambiguous. V was clipped by 0 bases and J by 4 bases, with 9 bases between them. The CDR3 is 14 amino acids. Germline loops: CDR1 SEHNR, CDR2 FQNEAQ (reference sequence). As DNA, the CDR3 is TGTGCCAGCAGCTTAGCGGTCGGGTTCTATGGCTACACCTTC. Its translation: CASSLAVGFYGYTF. Filled out from reference TRBV7-9 and TRBJ1-2, the complete variable domain reads DTGVSQNPRHKITKRGQNVTFRCDPISEHNRLYWYRQTLGQGPEFLTYFQNEAQLEKSRLLSDRFSAERPKGSFSTLEIQRTEQGDSAMYLCASSLAVGFYGYTFGSGTRLTVV.

V gene TRBV5-1 combines with J gene TRBJ2-2, with D possibly called TRBD1 or TRBD2 (6 bases each). The CDR3 runs to 17 residues. From germline, CDR1 is SGHRS and CDR2 YFSETQ. Trimming left V 4 bases short and J 6 bases short, with 22 bases between. CDR3 bases: TGCGCCAGCAGCCTCAACGGCGGGACATGGGATCCCGGGGAGCTGTTTTTT. Translation gives CASSLNGGTWDPGELFF.

As for this clone: The sample has other DNA sequences that encode this CDR3 too. This sequence joins TRBV6-1 and TRBJ2-2, with D hard to call. V was clipped by 6 bases and J by 2 bases, with 10 bases between them. The germline CDR1 and CDR2 sequences are MNHNS and SASEGT. The CDR3 has 14 amino acids. The CDR3 region is CASRVLLNTGELFF. The CDR3 bases are TGTGCCAGCAGAGTTCTACTTAACACCGGGGAGCTGTTTTTT.

V is TRBV11-3 and J is TRBJ2-7; D remains ambiguous. The germline V gene encodes CDR1 SGHNT and CDR2 YENEEA. Deletions cut 3 bases from V and 4 bases from J, with 13 bases between. The CDR3 covers 14 residues. Written as DNA, the CDR3 is TGTGCCAGCAGCTTCCCCCCTCACGGTTACGAGCAGTACTTC. It encodes CASSFPPHGYEQYF.

This chain connects TRBV28 to TRBJ2-4; D perhaps matches TRBD2 (7 bases). Germline values: CDR1 MDHEN, CDR2 SYDVKM. The CDR3 is 17 amino acids. V dropped 6 bases and J dropped 9 bases, with 27 bases sitting between them. The CDR3 sequence is CASRVRDYRVSRGIQYF. CDR3 coding DNA: TGTGCCAGCAGAGTTCGGGACTACAGGGTTAGTAGGGGCATTCAGTACTTC. The full variable domain, rest sourced from reference TRBV28 and TRBJ2-4, is DVKVTQSSRYLVKRTGEKVFLECVQDMDHENMFWYRQDPGLGLRLIYFSYDVKMKEKGDIPEGYSVSREKKERFSLILESASTNQTSMYLCASRVRDYRVSRGIQYFGAGTRLSVL.

The rearrangement links TRBV5-6 to TRBJ2-2; TRBD1 or TRBD2 may be the D gene (5 bases each). V lost 1 base to trimming and J lost 6 bases, with 16 bases between them. CDR1 SGHDT and CDR2 YYEEEE come from the germline V gene. This CDR3 spans 16 amino acids. CDR3 loop: CASSLPGSNLAGELFF. CDR3 nucleotide sequence: TGTGCCAGCAGCTTGCCAGGGAGCAATCTTGCCGGGGAGCTGTTTTTT. Drawing the rest from reference TRBV5-6 and TRBJ2-2, the complete variable domain is DAGVTQSPTHLIKTRGQQVTLRCSPKSGHDTVSWYQQALGQGPQFIFQYYEEEERQRGNFPDRFSGHQFPNYSSELNVNALLLGDSALYLCASSLPGSNLAGELFFGEGSRLTVL.

This rearrangement joins TRBV7-6 to TRBJ2-7; TRBD1 aligns across 9 bases. CDR3 length equals 16 residues. V lost 1 base to trimming and J lost 2 bases; unmatched junction nucleotides: 6. The germline V gene has CDR1 SGHVS and CDR2 FNYEAQ. Here the CDR3 DNA reads TGTGCCAGCAGCTTAGTGCAGGGACAGGGTCCCTACGAGCAGTACTTC. This encodes CASSLVQGQGPYEQYF.

CDR3 protein: CASSRDSLYNEQFF. The CDR3 DNA sequence: TGTGCCAGCAGCCGGGACAGCCTTTACAATGAGCAGTTCTTC. The rearrangement joins TRBV6-6 to TRBJ2-1; 7 bases map to TRBD1. Germline lookup yields CDR1 MNHNY and CDR2 SVGAGI (reference sequence). V lost 6 bases to trimming and J lost 4 bases; unmatched junction nucleotides: 6. The CDR3 runs 14 residues.

The chain links TRBV7-9 to TRBJ2-4; possible D gene TRBD2, 6 bases. Germline CDR1 SEHNR, CDR2 FQNEAQ (reference sequence). Trimming cost V 0 bases and J 8 bases, with 8 bases left between them. The CDR3 loop spans 13 amino acids. The CDR3 nucleotides read TGTGCCAGCAGCTTAGCCGGGGAGGACATTCAGTACTTC. It yields the protein CASSLAGEDIQYF. Full variable domain (rest looked up from reference TRBV7-9 and TRBJ2-4): DTGVSQNPRHKITKRGQNVTFRCDPISEHNRLYWYRQTLGQGPEFLTYFQNEAQLEKSRLLSDRFSAERPKGSFSTLEIQRTEQGDSAMYLCASSLAGEDIQYFGAGTRLSVL.

V usage is TRBV5-1 and J usage is TRBJ2-7; D might be TRBD1 (6 bases). The V end lost 2 bases, the J end lost 4 bases, and 16 bases lay between the germline ends. CDR1 and CDR2 from the germline V gene are SGHRS and YFSETQ. This CDR3 has 15 residues. The CDR3 coding sequence is TGCGCCAGCAGCTTTTTATGGATAGGGGGATACGAGCAGTACTTC. This sequence encodes CASSFLWIGGYEQYF.